The clone carrying this TCR beta chain was seen once. This sample stems from a study of blood T cell repertoires in COVID-19. The V and J ends lost 1 base and 1 base respectively, with 7 bases between them. This CDR3 comprises 14 residues. Germline V lookup: CDR1 SGHVS, CDR2 FQNEAQ. Assay used: immunoSEQ multiplex PCR; TCRdb lists only in-frame clones, some missing. Of some 250,000 clones listed, 70% to 90% were seen once; the top ten hold around 0.67%. The sample taken for sequencing was peripheral blood. V and J are TRBV7-8 and TRBJ1-1; D is perhaps TRBD1 (5 bases). The source of this sequence is a human donor in a cohort sampled during active COVID-19. The DNA of the CDR3 is TGTGCCAGCAGCTTAGAGGGGCGGAACACTGAAGCTTTCTTT. Amino acid sequence: CASSLEGRNTEAFF. Full variable domain (outside the CDR3, taken from reference TRBV7-8 and TRBJ1-1): GAGVSQSPRYKVAKRGQDVALRCDPISGHVSLFWYQQALGQGPEFLTYFQNEAQLDKSGLPSDRFFAERPEGSVSTLKIQRTQQEDSAVYLCASSLEGRNTEAFFGQGTRLTVV.